This T cell receptor beta chain was sequenced during a study of blood T cells in healthy people across ages. Findings of the study overall: Expanded clonotype shifts may have been confounded, as the donors had an unknown CMV status. It was held that the diversity estimates obtained from one million T cells were underestimates.

Sample-barcoded 5' priming and a J-beta primer mix drove a second PCR of about 6 to 12 cycles. TCRdb reprocessed the 5' RACE reads with MiXCR, giving one entry per CDR3 protein. The repertoire holds 540,000 or so distinct CDR3 sequences, with roughly 43% as singletons. About this clonotype itself: Its antigen is not identified.

Losses at the gene ends were 5 bases for V and 0 bases for J; bases not matched to a gene: 21. The CDR3 has 22 residues. CDR1 SGHAT and CDR2 FQNNGV come from the germline V gene. The receptor was isolated from a man older than 75 in good health. The source material was blood. V usage is TRBV11-2 and J usage is TRBJ2-4; 11 nucleotides agree with TRBD2. As DNA, the CDR3 is TGTGCCAGCAGCACCCGATCCCTCACCGGGACTAGCGGTACCCTAGCCAAAAACATTCAGTACTTC. Translating gives CASSTRSLTGTSGTLAKNIQYF.